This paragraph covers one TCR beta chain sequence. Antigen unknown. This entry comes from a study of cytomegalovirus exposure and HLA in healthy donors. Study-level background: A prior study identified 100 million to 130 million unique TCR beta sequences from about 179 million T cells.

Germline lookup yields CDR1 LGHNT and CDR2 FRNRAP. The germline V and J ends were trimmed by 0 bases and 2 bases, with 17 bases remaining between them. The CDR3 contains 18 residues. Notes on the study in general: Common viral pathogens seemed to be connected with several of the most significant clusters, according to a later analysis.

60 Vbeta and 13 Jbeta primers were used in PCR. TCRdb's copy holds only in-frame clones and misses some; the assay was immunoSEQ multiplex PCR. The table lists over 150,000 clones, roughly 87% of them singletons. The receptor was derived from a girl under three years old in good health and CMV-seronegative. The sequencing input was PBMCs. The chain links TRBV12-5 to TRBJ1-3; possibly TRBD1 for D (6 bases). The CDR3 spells CASGLVLGRGAPGNTIYF. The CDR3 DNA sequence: TGTGCTAGTGGTTTGGTACTCGGCAGGGGAGCCCCTGGAAACACCATATATTTT.